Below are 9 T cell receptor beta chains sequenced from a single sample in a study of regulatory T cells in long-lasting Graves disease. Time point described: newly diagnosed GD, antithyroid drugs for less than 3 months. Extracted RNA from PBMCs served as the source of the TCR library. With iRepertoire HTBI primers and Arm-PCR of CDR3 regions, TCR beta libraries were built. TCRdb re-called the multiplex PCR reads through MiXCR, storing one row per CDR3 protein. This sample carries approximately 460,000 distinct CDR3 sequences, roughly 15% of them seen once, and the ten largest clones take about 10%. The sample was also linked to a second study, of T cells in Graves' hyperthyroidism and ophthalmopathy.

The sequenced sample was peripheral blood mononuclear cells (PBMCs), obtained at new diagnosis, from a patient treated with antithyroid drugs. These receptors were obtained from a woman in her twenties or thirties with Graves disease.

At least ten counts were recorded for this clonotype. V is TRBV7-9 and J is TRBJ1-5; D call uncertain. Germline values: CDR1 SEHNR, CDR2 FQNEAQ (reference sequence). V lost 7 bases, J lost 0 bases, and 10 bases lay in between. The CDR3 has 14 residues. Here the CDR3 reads CASTLGGSNQPQHF. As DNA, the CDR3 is TGTGCCAGCACCCTCGGCGGTAGCAATCAGCCCCAGCATTTT.

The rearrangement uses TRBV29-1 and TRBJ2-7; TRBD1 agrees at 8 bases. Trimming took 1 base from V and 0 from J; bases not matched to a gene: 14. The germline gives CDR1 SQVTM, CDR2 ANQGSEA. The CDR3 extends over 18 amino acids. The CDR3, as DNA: TGCAGCGTTGAAGTCTCCCTTGGCTGGGACAGGAGCTCCTACGAGCAGTACTTC. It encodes CSVEVSLGWDRSSYEQYF.

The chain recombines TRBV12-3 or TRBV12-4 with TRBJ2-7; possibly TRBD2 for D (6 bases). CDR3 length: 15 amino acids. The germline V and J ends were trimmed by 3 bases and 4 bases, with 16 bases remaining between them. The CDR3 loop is CASSFEAGPSYEQYF. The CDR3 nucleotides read TGTGCCAGCAGTTTTGAGGCGGGGCCATCTTACGAGCAGTACTTC.

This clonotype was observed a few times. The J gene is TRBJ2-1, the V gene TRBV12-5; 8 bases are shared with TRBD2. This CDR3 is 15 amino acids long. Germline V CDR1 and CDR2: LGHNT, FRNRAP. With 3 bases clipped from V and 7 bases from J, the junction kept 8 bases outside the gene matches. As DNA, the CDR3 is TGTGCTAGTGGTTTAATCGCGGGAGGACTTAATGAGCAGTTCTTC. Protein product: CASGLIAGGLNEQFF.

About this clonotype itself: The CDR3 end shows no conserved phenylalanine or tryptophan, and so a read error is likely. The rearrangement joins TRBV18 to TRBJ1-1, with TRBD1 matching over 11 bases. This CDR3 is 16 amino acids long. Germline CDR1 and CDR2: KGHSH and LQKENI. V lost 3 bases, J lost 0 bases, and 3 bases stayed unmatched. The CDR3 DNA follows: TGTGCCAGCTCACCCCGGGACAGGGGGATGAACACTGAAGCTTTCCTT. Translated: CASSPRDRGMNTEAFL.

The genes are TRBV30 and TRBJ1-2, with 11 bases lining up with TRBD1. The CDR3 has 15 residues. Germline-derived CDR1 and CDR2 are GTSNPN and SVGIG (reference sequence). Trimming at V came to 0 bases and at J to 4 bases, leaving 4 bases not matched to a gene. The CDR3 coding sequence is TGTGCCTGGAGTGTGGCGGGGACAGGGGGCTATGGCTACACCTTC. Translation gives CAWSVAGTGGYGYTF.

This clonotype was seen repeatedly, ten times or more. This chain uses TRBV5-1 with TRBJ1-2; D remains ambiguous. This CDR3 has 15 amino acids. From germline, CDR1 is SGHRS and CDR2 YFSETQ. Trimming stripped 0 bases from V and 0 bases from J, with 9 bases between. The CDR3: CASSLDGNPNYGYTF. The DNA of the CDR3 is TGCGCCAGCAGCTTGGACGGGAACCCTAACTATGGCTACACCTTC.

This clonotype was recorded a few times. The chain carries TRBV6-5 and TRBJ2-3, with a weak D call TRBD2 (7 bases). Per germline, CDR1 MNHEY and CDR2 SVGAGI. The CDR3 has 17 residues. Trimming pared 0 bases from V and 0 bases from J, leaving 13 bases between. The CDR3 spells CASSYSGGGGSTDTQYF. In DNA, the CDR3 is TGTGCCAGCAGTTACTCGGGAGGGGGAGGGAGCACAGATACGCAGTATTTT.

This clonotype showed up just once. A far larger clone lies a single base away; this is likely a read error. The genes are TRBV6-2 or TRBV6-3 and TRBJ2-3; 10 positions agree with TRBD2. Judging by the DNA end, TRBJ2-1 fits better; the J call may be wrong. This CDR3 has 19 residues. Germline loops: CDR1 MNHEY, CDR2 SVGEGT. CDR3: CASSPIPAGGPRSYNKQFF. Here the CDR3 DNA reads TGTGCCAGCAGTCCTATCCCAGCGGGAGGGCCCAGATCCTACAATAAGCAGTTCTTC.